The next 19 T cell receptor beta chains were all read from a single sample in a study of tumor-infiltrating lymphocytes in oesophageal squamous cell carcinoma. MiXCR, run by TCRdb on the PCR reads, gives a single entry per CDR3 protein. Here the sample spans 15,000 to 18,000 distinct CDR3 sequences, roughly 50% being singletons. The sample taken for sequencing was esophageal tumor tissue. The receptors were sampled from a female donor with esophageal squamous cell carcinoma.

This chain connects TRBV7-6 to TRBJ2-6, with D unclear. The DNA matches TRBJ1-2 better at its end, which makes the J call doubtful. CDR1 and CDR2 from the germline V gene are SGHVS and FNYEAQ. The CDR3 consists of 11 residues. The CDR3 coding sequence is TGTGCCAGCAGCTTATCATATGGCTACACCTTC. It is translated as CASSLSYGYTF.

Written as DNA, the CDR3 is TGTGCCAGCAGCTTAGGGGCAGGGGGCCACAATGAGCAGTTCTTC. Translated: CASSLGAGGHNEQFF. The chain has TRBV7-2 and TRBJ2-1, with TRBD1 identical over 8 bases. There are 15 residues in the CDR3. Per germline, CDR1 SGHTA and CDR2 FQGNSA. J lost 5 bases, V lost 1 base, and 4 bases had no gene match.

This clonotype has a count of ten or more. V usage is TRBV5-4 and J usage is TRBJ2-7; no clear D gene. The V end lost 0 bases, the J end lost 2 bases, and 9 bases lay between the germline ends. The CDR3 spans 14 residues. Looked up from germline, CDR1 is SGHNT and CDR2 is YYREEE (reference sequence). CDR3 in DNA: TGTGCCAGCAGCTTGGGAGCCAGTGCCTACGAGCAGTACTTC. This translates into CASSLGASAYEQYF. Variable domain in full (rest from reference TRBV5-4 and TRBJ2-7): ETGVTQSPTHLIKTRGQQVTLRCSSQSGHNTVSWYQQALGQGPQFIFQYYREEENGRGNFPPRFSGLQFPNYSSELNVNALELDDSALYLCASSLGASAYEQYFGPGTRLTVT.

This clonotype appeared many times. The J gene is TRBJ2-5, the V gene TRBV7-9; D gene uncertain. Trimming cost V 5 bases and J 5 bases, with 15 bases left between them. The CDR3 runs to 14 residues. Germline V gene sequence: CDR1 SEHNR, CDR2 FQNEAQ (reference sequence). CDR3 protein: CASSAQTNAETQYF. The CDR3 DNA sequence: TGTGCCAGCAGCGCCCAAACGAATGCGGAGACCCAGTACTTC.

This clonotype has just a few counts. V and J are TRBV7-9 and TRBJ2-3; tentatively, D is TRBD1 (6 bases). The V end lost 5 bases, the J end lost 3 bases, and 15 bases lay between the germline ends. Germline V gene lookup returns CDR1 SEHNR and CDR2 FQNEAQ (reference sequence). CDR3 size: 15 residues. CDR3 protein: CASSPEGDLTDTQYF. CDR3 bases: TGTGCCAGCAGCCCAGAGGGGGATTTGACAGATACGCAGTATTTT.

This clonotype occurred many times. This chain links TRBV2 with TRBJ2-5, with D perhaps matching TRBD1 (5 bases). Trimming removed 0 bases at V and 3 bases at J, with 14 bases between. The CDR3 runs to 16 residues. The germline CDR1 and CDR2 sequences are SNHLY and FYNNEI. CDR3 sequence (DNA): TGTGCCAGCAGTGAAGCGCTTCTGGTAGGGGAAGAGACCCAGTACTTC. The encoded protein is CASSEALLVGEETQYF. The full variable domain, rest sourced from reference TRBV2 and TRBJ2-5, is EPEVTQTPSHQVTQMGQEVILRCVPISNHLYFYWYRQILGQKVEFLVSFYNNEISEKSEIFDDQFSVERPDGSNFTLKIRSTKLEDSAMYFCASSEALLVGEETQYFGPGTRLLVL.

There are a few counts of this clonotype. The CDR3 loop reads CASSLSLRSYEQYF. The CDR3 DNA follows: TGTGCCAGCAGCTTATCCCTCCGATCCTACGAGCAGTACTTC. The V gene is TRBV7-2, the J gene TRBJ2-7; D gene unclear. CDR3 length equals 14 residues. Germline CDR1 SGHTA, CDR2 FQGNSA. Trimming took 2 bases from V and 1 from J, leaving 9 bases between them.

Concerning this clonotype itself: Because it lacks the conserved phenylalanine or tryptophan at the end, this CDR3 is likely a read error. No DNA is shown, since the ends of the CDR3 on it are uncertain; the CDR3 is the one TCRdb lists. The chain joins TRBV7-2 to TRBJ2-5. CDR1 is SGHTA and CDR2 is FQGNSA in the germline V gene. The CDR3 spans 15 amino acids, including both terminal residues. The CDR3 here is CASSLGGNYGYTFGS.

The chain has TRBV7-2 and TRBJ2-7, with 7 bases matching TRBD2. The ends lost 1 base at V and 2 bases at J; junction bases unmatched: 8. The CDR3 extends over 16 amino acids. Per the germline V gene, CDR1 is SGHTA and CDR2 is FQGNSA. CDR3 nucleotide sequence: TGTGCCAGCAGCTTAGGACAAGCGGGATTACCCTACGAGCAGTACTTC. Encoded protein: CASSLGQAGLPYEQYF.

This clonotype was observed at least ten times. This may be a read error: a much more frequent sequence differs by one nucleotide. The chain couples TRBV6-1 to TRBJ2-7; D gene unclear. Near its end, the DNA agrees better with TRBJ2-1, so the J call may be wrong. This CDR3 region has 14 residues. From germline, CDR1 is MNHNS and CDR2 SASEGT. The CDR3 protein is CASSVTQSSYEQFF. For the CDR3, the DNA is TGTGCCAGCAGTGTTACACAGAGCTCCTACGAGCAGTTCTTC.

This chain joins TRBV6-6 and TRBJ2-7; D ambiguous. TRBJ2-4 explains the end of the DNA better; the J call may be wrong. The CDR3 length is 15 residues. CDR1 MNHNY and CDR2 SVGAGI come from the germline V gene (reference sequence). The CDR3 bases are TGTGCCAGCACCGAGGTTATCGGGGCCAAAAACATTCAGTACTTC. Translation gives CASTEVIGAKNIQYF.

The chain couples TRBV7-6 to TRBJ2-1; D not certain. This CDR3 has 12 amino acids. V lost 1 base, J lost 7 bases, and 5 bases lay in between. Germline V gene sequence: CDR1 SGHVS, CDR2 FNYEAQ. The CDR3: CASSLGMNEQFF. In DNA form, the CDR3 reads TGTGCCAGCAGCTTAGGTATGAATGAGCAGTTCTTC.

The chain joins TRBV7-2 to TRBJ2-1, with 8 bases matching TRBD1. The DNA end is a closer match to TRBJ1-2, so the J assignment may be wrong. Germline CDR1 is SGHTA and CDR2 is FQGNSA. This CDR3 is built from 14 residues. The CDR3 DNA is TGTGCCAGCAGCACTCGACAGGGGAGCTATGGCTACACCTTC. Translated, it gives CASSTRQGSYGYTF.

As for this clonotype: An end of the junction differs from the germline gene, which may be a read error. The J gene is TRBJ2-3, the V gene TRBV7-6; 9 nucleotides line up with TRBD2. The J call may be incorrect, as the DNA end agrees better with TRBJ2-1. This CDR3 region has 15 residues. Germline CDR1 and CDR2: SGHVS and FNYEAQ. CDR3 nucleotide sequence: TGTGCCGGCAGCTTAGAGGCGGGAGGGTACAATGAGCAGTTCTTC. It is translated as CAGSLEAGGYNEQFF.

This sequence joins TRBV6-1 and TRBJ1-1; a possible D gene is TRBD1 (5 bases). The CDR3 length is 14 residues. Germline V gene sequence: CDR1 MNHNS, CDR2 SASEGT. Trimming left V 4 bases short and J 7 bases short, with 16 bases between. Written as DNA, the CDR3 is TGTGCCAGCAGTGGGAGGGGACGGGTCCTTGAAGCTTTCTTT. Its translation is CASSGRGRVLEAFF.

The CDR3 region has the DNA TGTGCCAGAAGCTTCCCGGGGGACAGGGGGCCTGGAAACACCATATATTTT. Protein: CARSFPGDRGPGNTIYF. This chain uses TRBV5-3 with TRBJ1-3, with TRBD1 matching over 12 bases. TRBV5-3 counts as an open reading frame of uncertain function. Germline trimming cut 2 bases from V and 2 bases from J; bases unmatched to any gene: 5. CDR3 length: 17 residues.

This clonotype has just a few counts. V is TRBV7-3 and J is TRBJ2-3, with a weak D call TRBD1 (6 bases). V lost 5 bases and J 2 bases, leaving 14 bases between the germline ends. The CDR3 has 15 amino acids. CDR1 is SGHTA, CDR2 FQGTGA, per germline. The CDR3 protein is CASSKTGTITDTQYF. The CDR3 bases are TGTGCCAGCAGCAAAACCGGGACAATCACAGATACGCAGTATTTT. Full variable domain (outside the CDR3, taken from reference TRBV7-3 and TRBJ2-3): GAGVSQTPSNKVTEKGKYVELRCDPISGHTALYWYRQSLGQGPEFLIYFQGTGAADDSGLPNDRFFAVRPEGSVSTLKIQRTERGDSAVYLCASSKTGTITDTQYFGPGTRLTVL.

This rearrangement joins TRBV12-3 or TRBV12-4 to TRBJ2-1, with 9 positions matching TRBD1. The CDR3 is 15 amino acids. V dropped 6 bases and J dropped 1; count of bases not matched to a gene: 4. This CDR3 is CASRGQGNSYNEQFF. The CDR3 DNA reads TGTGCCAGCAGAGGACAGGGGAATTCCTACAATGAGCAGTTCTTC.

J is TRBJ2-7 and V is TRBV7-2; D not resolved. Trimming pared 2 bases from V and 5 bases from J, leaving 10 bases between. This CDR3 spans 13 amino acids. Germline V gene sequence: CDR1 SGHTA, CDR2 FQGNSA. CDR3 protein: CASSLFSEDEQYF. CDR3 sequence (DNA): TGTGCCAGCAGCTTATTTAGTGAGGACGAGCAGTACTTC. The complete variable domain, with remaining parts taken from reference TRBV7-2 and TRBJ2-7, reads GAGVSQSPSNKVTEKGKDVELRCDPISGHTALYWYRQSLGQGLEFLIYFQGNSAPDKSGLPSDRFSAERTGGSVSTLTIQRTQQEDSAVYLCASSLFSEDEQYFGPGTRLTVT.